The 18 T cell receptor beta chains in this list originate from one sample, sequenced in a study of shared clonotypes between healthy human individuals. Profiling relied on immunoSEQ multiplex PCR, and the TCRdb table lists in-frame clones only, not all of them. The sample gives about 2.4 million clones, more than 85% of which show up once; more than 0.35% is in the top ten. Sample: naive CD4+ T cells from PBMCs. The subset: CD45RA+ positively selected. These receptors were obtained from a young man in good health. Some clones in this sample may be carry-over from other donors' samples.

This chain links TRBV10-3 with TRBJ2-5; TRBD2 aligns across 7 bases. Trimming at V came to 2 bases and at J to 5 bases, leaving 8 bases not matched to a gene. In germline, CDR1 is ENHRY, CDR2 SYGVKD. This CDR3 region has 15 residues. CDR3 amino acids: CAISETGRRGETQYF. The DNA for the CDR3 is TGTGCCATCAGTGAGACCGGACGGCGGGGGGAGACCCAGTACTTC.

The J gene is TRBJ2-1, the V gene TRBV5-1; 7 bases line up with TRBD2. Trimming cost V 0 bases and J 0 bases; bases outside gene matches: 9. The CDR3 runs to 18 residues. The germline CDR1 and CDR2 sequences are SGHRS and YFSETQ. This CDR3 is CASSLGEGGGSSYNEQFF. DNA for the CDR3: TGCGCCAGCAGCTTGGGGGAGGGAGGCGGTAGCTCCTACAATGAGCAGTTCTTC.

The chain employs TRBV27 and TRBJ2-7, with 10 bases that match TRBD1. The junction had 7 bases not matched to a gene; V was cut back by 4 bases and J by 4 bases. The CDR3 runs 15 residues. Germline assignment: CDR1 MNHEY and CDR2 SMNVEV (reference sequence). The CDR3 bases are TGTGCCAGCAGTTCGTCCCGGGACAGGGGTTACGAGCAGTACTTC. It translates to CASSSSRDRGYEQYF.

The CDR3 DNA follows: TGTGCCAGCAGTGTGGTGGAATCGGTCACGGGAAAACTGTTTTTT. It specifies CASSVVESVTGKLFF. V is TRBV2 and J is TRBJ1-4; D is uncertain. The germline gives CDR1 SNHLY, CDR2 FYNNEI. V gave up 4 bases and J gave up 10 bases, with 19 bases separating them. The CDR3 is 15 residues long.

J is TRBJ1-4 and V is TRBV7-9; a weak D match, TRBD1 (6 bases). The V gene's germline CDR1 is SEHNR and CDR2 FQNEAQ (reference sequence). The ends were cut back, 6 bases at V and 0 bases at J, with 11 bases in the middle. The CDR3 spans 15 residues. The CDR3 loop is CASRPYRATNEKLFF. The CDR3 DNA reads as TGTGCCAGCAGACCCTACAGGGCAACTAATGAAAAACTGTTTTTT.

The chain carries TRBV28 and TRBJ2-3, with D uncertain. V shed 1 base and J shed 2 bases, with 13 bases lying between them. CDR3 length: 16 amino acids. Looked up from germline, CDR1 is MDHEN and CDR2 is SYDVKM. DNA of the CDR3: TGTGCCAGCAGTTTATCCGGGCCAGACCTCACAGATACGCAGTATTTT. It codes for CASSLSGPDLTDTQYF.

The rearrangement joins TRBV7-9 to TRBJ2-1, with 9 bases identical to TRBD2. The CDR3 has 15 residues. Germline CDR1 and CDR2: SEHNR and FQNEAQ (reference sequence). The J segment lost 6 bases and the V segment lost 5 bases, leaving 8 bases of the junction unmatched. CDR3: CASSPLAGKANEQFF. CDR3 bases: TGTGCCAGCAGCCCCCTAGCGGGGAAGGCCAATGAGCAGTTCTTC.

With regard to this clone: In the same sample, other DNA sequences code for this CDR3. CDR3: CASSIVTGNSNQPQHF. The CDR3 DNA reads as TGTGCCAGTAGTATTGTGACAGGGAACAGCAATCAGCCCCAGCATTTT. The V gene is TRBV19, the J gene TRBJ1-5; 7 bases map to TRBD1. The CDR3 runs 16 residues. CDR1 LNHDA and CDR2 SQIVND come from the germline V gene (reference sequence). V shed 3 bases and J 1 base; nucleotides not matched to a gene: 6.

The chain carries TRBV28 and TRBJ2-3, with D perhaps TRBD1 (5 bases). CDR1 and CDR2 from the germline V gene are MDHEN and SYDVKM. Trimming shortened V by 2 bases and J by 3 bases, and 9 bases separated the two germline ends. CDR3 length: 14 residues. In DNA, the CDR3 is TGTGCCAGCAGTTTACCCAGGGTAACAGATACGCAGTATTTT. Translated, it gives CASSLPRVTDTQYF.

This chain uses TRBV4-1 with TRBJ1-2; tentative D call: TRBD1 (5 bases). This CDR3 spans 16 amino acids. Trimming left V 0 bases short and J 7 bases short, with 18 bases between. From germline, CDR1 is MGHRA and CDR2 YSYEKL. This CDR3 reads CASSQEAGILLGGYTF. CDR3 sequence (DNA): TGCGCCAGCAGCCAAGAGGCAGGGATTCTTTTGGGTGGCTACACCTTC.

On this clone: Other DNA sequences of this sample code for an identical CDR3. The rearrangement links TRBV10-3 to TRBJ2-3; TRBD2 matches 9 bases. Germline loops: CDR1 ENHRY, CDR2 SYGVKD. The CDR3 has 17 amino acids. The V segment lost 0 bases and the J segment 3 bases; nucleotides outside the gene matches: 7. The CDR3 protein is CAISESVSGRRTDTQYF. CDR3 DNA: TGTGCCATCAGTGAGTCGGTTAGCGGGAGACGGACAGATACGCAGTATTTT.

The rearrangement links TRBV7-2 to TRBJ1-4, with D possibly TRBD1 on 5 matching bases. Trimming cost V 5 bases and J 3 bases, with 10 bases left between them. This CDR3 has 14 residues. The germline CDR1 and CDR2 sequences are SGHTA and FQGNSA. The CDR3 region has the DNA TGTGCCAGCAGCCAGGGAGTAGCTAATGAAAAACTGTTTTTT. Protein sequence: CASSQGVANEKLFF.

This chain links TRBV2 with TRBJ2-2; the D is unclear. V lost 4 bases and J lost 3, with 9 bases in between. Germline CDR1 reads SNHLY; CDR2 reads FYNNEI. CDR3 size: 14 residues. The CDR3 DNA reads as TGTGCCAGCAGTGTCAATGGGTACACCGGGGAGCTGTTTTTT. It encodes CASSVNGYTGELFF.

J is TRBJ1-5 and V is TRBV6-5; D is ambiguous. The CDR3 consists of 14 residues. Germline V gene data show CDR1 as MNHEY and CDR2 as SVGAGI. The V and J ends lost 5 bases and 4 bases respectively, with 12 bases between them. The CDR3 sequence: CASSEPPHNQPQHF. DNA of the CDR3: TGTGCCAGCAGTGAACCCCCGCATAATCAGCCCCAGCATTTT.

This chain joins TRBV2 and TRBJ2-1; possibly TRBD1 or TRBD2 for D (5 bases each). Trimming removed 4 bases at V and 5 bases at J, with 12 bases between. The CDR3 has 14 residues. Germline CDR1 is SNHLY and CDR2 is FYNNEI. DNA of the CDR3: TGTGCCAGCAGTGTGGGGGAGCGGAACAATGAGCAGTTCTTC. Translating gives CASSVGERNNEQFF.

The chain combines TRBV27 with TRBJ2-1; 15 bases line up with TRBD2. Germline V gene lookup returns CDR1 MNHEY and CDR2 SMNVEV (reference sequence). The CDR3 is 17 amino acids. V was pared by 5 bases and J by 7 bases, with 9 bases of the junction left unmatched. The CDR3 loop is CASSPRTSGRGANEQFF. The CDR3 DNA sequence: TGTGCCAGCAGTCCCCGGACTAGCGGGAGGGGGGCTAATGAGCAGTTCTTC.

This rearrangement joins TRBV19 to TRBJ1-2; a possible D gene is TRBD1 (5 bases). CDR1 is LNHDA and CDR2 is SQIVND in the germline V gene (reference sequence). Trimming left V 4 bases short and J 4 bases short, with 19 bases between. The CDR3 length is 16 residues. The CDR3 DNA is TGTGCCAGTAGTAGGGACGGGGGTAAGGAGAGCTATGGCTACACCTTC. Translation gives CASSRDGGKESYGYTF.

V is TRBV5-1 and J is TRBJ2-1; perhaps TRBD1 as D (8 bases). Germline CDR1 SGHRS, CDR2 YFSETQ. The CDR3 is made up of 21 amino acids. V was clipped by 5 bases and J by 1 base, with 31 bases between them. Written as DNA, the CDR3 is TGCGCCAGCAGACGAGGGACAGGCGGGGGACAATGGGGACAGTCCTACAATGAGCAGTTCTTC. The encoded protein is CASRRGTGGGQWGQSYNEQFF.